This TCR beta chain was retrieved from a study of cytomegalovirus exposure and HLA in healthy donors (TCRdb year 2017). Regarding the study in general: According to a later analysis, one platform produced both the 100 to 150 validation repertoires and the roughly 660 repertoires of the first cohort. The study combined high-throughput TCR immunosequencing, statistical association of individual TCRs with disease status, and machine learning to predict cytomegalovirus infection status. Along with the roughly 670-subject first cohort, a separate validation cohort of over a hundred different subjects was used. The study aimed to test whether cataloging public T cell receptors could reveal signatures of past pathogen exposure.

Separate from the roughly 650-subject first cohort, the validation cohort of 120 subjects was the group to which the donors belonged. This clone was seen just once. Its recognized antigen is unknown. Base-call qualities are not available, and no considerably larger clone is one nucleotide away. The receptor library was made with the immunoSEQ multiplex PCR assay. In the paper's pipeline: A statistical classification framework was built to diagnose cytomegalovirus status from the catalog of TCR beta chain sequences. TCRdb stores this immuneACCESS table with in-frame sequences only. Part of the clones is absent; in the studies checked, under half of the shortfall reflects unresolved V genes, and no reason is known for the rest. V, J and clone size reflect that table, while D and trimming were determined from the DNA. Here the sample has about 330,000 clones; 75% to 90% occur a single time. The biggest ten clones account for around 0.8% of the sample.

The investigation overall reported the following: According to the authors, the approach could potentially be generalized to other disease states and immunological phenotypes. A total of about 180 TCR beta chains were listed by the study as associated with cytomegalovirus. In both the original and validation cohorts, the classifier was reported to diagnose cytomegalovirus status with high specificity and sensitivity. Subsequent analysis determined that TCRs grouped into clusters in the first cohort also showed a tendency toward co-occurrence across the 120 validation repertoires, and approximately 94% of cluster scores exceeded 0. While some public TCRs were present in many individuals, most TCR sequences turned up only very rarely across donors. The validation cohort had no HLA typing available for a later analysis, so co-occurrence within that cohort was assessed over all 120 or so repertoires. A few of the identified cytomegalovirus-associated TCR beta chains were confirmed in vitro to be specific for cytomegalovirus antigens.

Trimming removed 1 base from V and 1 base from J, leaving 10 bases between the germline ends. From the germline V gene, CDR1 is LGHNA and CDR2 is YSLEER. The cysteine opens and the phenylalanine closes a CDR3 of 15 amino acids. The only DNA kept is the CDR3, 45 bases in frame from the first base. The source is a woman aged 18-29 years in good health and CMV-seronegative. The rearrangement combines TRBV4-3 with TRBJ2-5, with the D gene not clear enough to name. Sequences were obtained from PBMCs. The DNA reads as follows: TGCGCCAGCAGCCAAGGACACCACCCCCAAGAGACCCAGTACTTC. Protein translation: CASSQGHHPQETQYF.